The clone carrying this TCR beta chain occurred many times. This CDR3 region has 12 residues. The V end was cut by 6 bases, the J end by 8 bases, with 16 bases between. Germline assignment: CDR1 SQVTM and CDR2 ANQGSEA. The data stem from a study of CD8 T cells in ankylosing spondylitis. TCRdb ran MiXCR on the 5' RACE reads and lists one entry per CDR3 protein. The table lists about 130,000 distinct CDR3 sequences, about 6.5% of them singletons. This clonotype was sampled from a male donor with ankylosing spondylitis or in good health (not recorded which). The specimen was blood, either unsorted or a sorted T cell fraction (not recorded which). The chain has TRBV29-1 and TRBJ1-2, with a weak D call TRBD1 (5 bases). CDR3 in amino acids: CSVPRREVGYTF. CDR3 bases: TGCAGCGTGCCTCGCAGGGAAGTGGGCTACACCTTC.